These 12 T cell receptor beta chains were all obtained from the same sample, sequenced in a study of cytomegalovirus exposure and HLA in healthy donors (dated 2017 in TCRdb). To prepare the library, the immunoSEQ multiplex PCR assay was applied. For the multiplex PCR, a mixture combining 60 forward primers for TCR Vbeta segments and 13 reverse primers for TCR Jbeta segments was used. TCRdb mirrors the immuneACCESS table, restricted to in-frame sequences. Some clones are absent from its copies; in checked studies, under half trace to an unresolved V gene, and the reason for the others is unknown. A total of over 150,000 clones appear in this sample, approximately 80% of them only once. 1.3% of the sample is taken by the ten largest. Sample: PBMCs. The receptors stem from a woman aged 50 to 60 in good health and CMV-seronegative.

The rearrangement links TRBV18 to TRBJ2-7; 10 nucleotides line up with TRBD1. Germline loops: CDR1 KGHSH, CDR2 LQKENI. J was trimmed by 4 bases and V by 0 bases; bases with no gene match: 3. This CDR3 region has 15 residues. The chain's CDR3 is CASSPPGTGVYEQYF. The CDR3 DNA reads as TGTGCCAGCTCACCACCCGGGACAGGGGTGTACGAGCAGTACTTC.

This chain connects TRBV4-2 to TRBJ1-5; 9 bases are a match to TRBD1. After removal of 5 bases from V and 0 bases from J, the junction contained 8 bases not matched to a gene. From germline, CDR1 is LGHNA and CDR2 YNFKEQ. The CDR3 sequence is 17 residues long. The chain's CDR3 is CASSDPGQGFSNQPQHF. CDR3 in DNA: TGTGCCAGCAGCGACCCGGGACAGGGTTTTAGCAATCAGCCCCAGCATTTT.

The genes are TRBV7-9 and TRBJ1-1; TRBD1 matches 7 bases. The CDR3 extends over 15 amino acids. V shed 4 bases, J shed 6 bases, and the junction held 11 bases outside the gene matches. In germline, CDR1 is SEHNR, CDR2 FQNEAQ (reference sequence). CDR3 region: CASSYADRALAEAFF. The CDR3 region has the DNA TGTGCCAGCAGCTACGCAGACAGGGCTTTGGCTGAAGCTTTCTTT.

This clone was counted once. The chain is built from TRBV6-5 and TRBJ1-3; D uncertain. The length of the CDR3 is 13 residues. The V end lost 2 bases, the J end lost 8 bases, and 10 bases lay between the germline ends. Germline V lookup: CDR1 MNHEY, CDR2 SVGAGI. For the CDR3, the DNA is TGTGCCAGCAGTTACCCGGGATCGGACACCATATATTTT. Protein sequence: CASSYPGSDTIYF.

The chain combines TRBV6-5 with TRBJ2-7, with TRBD1 identical over 12 bases. The CDR3 length is 16 residues. CDR1 and CDR2 (germline): MNHEY, SVGAGI. After removal of 4 bases from V and 4 bases from J, the junction contained 8 bases not matched to a gene. The CDR3 protein is CASSSQWGQGAYEQYF. As DNA, the CDR3 is TGTGCCAGCAGTTCCCAGTGGGGACAGGGGGCATACGAGCAGTACTTC.

This sequence joins TRBV15 and TRBJ2-7; D is possibly TRBD2 (5 bases). Germline CDR1 and CDR2: LNHNV and YYDKDF (reference sequence). The CDR3 totals 15 residues. V lost 2 bases, J lost 6 bases, and 17 bases lay in between. This chain's CDR3 is CATSRHRGSGTEQYF. CDR3 bases: TGTGCCACCAGCAGACACCGGGGATCTGGTACCGAGCAGTACTTC.

The J gene is TRBJ2-6, the V gene TRBV2, with 9 bases identical to TRBD1. The junction had 1 base not matched to a gene; V was cut back by 8 bases and J by 2 bases. Germline values: CDR1 SNHLY, CDR2 FYNNEI. The CDR3 sequence is 14 residues long. The CDR3 bases are TGTGCCAGCGGGGACAGGGCTGGGGCCAACGTCCTGACTTTC. It yields the protein CASGDRAGANVLTF.

The J gene is TRBJ1-1, the V gene TRBV10-3; no reliable D call. Germline V CDR1 and CDR2: ENHRY, SYGVKD. This CDR3 region has 14 residues. V lost 5 bases to trimming and J lost 3 bases, with 13 bases between them. Written as DNA, the CDR3 is TGTGCCATCAGTAAGATCGACACCTACACTGAAGCTTTCTTT. This encodes CAISKIDTYTEAFF.

V gene TRBV28 combines with J gene TRBJ2-7, with 11 bases identical to TRBD1. The ends lost 5 bases at V and 4 bases at J; junction bases unmatched: 4. The CDR3 length is 14 residues. CDR1 and CDR2 (germline): MDHEN, SYDVKM. The CDR3 reads CASSADRGRYEQYF. CDR3 nucleotides: TGTGCCAGCAGTGCGGACAGGGGGCGGTACGAGCAGTACTTC.

The J gene is TRBJ1-3, the V gene TRBV5-1; D not resolved. The CDR3 extends over 15 amino acids. V lost 2 bases, J lost 3 bases, and 12 bases lay in between. From germline, CDR1 is SGHRS and CDR2 YFSETQ. CDR3 bases: TGCGCCAGCAGCTTTTCAGACCCTAGTGGAAACACCATATATTTT. Its translation: CASSFSDPSGNTIYF.

For this clone: Mismatch with germline at one junction end may stem from a read error. The identical CDR3 is also encoded by other nucleotide sequences in the sample. The chain carries TRBV7-9 and TRBJ1-5; D might be TRBD1 (6 bases). CDR3 length: 14 residues. Germline V gives CDR1 SEHNR, CDR2 FQNEAQ (reference sequence). The DNA for the CDR3 is TGCGCCAGCAGCATTTGGGACACCGATCAGCCCCAGCATTTT. It encodes CASSIWDTDQPQHF.

The chain combines TRBV28 with TRBJ1-1; perhaps TRBD1 as D (5 bases). V lost 6 bases to trimming and J lost 2 bases, with 13 bases between them. Germline CDR1 MDHEN, CDR2 SYDVKM. The CDR3 contains 14 residues. DNA for the CDR3: TGTGCCAGCAGGAAATACAGGAGTAACACTGAAGCTTTCTTT. The encoded protein is CASRKYRSNTEAFF.